What follows is one TCR beta chain and its context. As yet, its antigen is unknown. These data come from a study of cytomegalovirus exposure and HLA in healthy donors. As for the study in general: Inside one of the first data releases sat some 85 million unique TCRs taken from HLA-typed donors. Whole-study findings and limits: It was only CMV serostatus that was available as immune exposure information. Productive rates of about 90% or about 30% were seen for most TCR beta V segments in an earlier analysis.

In the PCR, 60 Vbeta and 13 Jbeta primers were used. The repertoire was sequenced with immunoSEQ multiplex PCR; TCRdb's copy has only in-frame clones and lacks some. The sample holds about 130,000 clones; 81% are singletons and the top ten take 0.6% to 0.7%. This clonotype originated in a man between 18 and 35 years old in good health and CMV-seronegative. The sequencing sample was made of PBMCs.

The CDR3 sequence is CSVDLGARGYTF. The CDR3 region has the DNA TGCAGCGTTGATTTGGGGGCTCGGGGCTACACCTTC. This chain uses TRBV29-1 with TRBJ1-2, with TRBD1 as a possible D gene (6 bases). Trimming removed 3 bases at V and 8 bases at J, with 13 bases between. The CDR3 consists of 12 residues. Per germline, CDR1 SQVTM and CDR2 ANQGSEA.